This T cell receptor beta chain is drawn from a study of PD-L1 blockade in urothelial cancer. This CDR3 has 13 amino acids. Germline assignment: CDR1 SEHNR and CDR2 FQNEAQ (reference sequence). Trimming stripped 2 bases from V and 7 bases from J, with 9 bases between. TCR analog templates of synthetic origin were spiked into each PCR. Sequenced by immunoSEQ multiplex PCR; TCRdb stores in-frame clones only, minus some. Here the sample spans approximately 79,000 clones, around four fifths being singletons. Time point in this sample: pretreatment peripheral blood. This TCR was sampled from a man aged 40-49 years with urothelial cancer. This rearrangement joins TRBV7-9 to TRBJ2-1, with a possible D match to TRBD2 (5 bases). Here the sequenced sample was PBMCs, taken around atezolizumab (anti-PD-L1) treatment. The CDR3 loop is CASSLTGENEQFF. The CDR3 nucleotides read TGTGCCAGCAGCTTAACCGGGGAGAATGAGCAGTTCTTC.